This T cell receptor (beta chain) was captured in a study of cytomegalovirus exposure and HLA in healthy donors. Study overall: Unique TCRs numbering around 85 million, obtained from HLA-typed donors, made up an early data release.

Study-wide points: Indistinguishable V segments such as TRBV6-2 and TRBV6-3 were excluded. When analyzed later, the rates of TCR association showed variation by HLA locus, with DRB1 the most and HLA-C the fewest. The study recorded fewer than 200 TCR beta chains that were cytomegalovirus-associated.

The PCR employed 60 Vbeta primers together with 13 Jbeta primers. The repertoire was sequenced with immunoSEQ multiplex PCR; TCRdb's copy has only in-frame clones and lacks some. The sample contains about 160,000 clones, about 65% of which appear only once. In germline, CDR1 is SGHRS, CDR2 YFSETQ. V was shortened by 0 bases and J by 5 bases, with 12 bases between the two germline ends. The CDR3 has 14 amino acids. This clone came up once. Its antigen is currently unknown. The chain has TRBV5-1 and TRBJ2-7; D is ambiguous. Sample: PBMCs. The receptor was isolated from a man in his forties in good health and CMV-seropositive. For the CDR3, the DNA is TGCGCCAGCAGCTTGGAACCGCTAGTGGACGAGCAGTACTTC. This gives the protein CASSLEPLVDEQYF.